The 13 T cell receptor beta chains below come from one sample, sequenced in a study of shared clonotypes between healthy human individuals. The assay was immunoSEQ multiplex PCR, and TCRdb's table has in-frame clones only and misses some. The sample lists 2.5 million or so clones, more than 90% seen once, with over 0.12% in the top ten. Sequencing input: naive CD4+ T cells sorted from blood. Specified subset: CD45RA+ positively selected. Every receptor here comes from a man aged 18 to 30 in good health.

The chain links TRBV2 to TRBJ2-3; unclear D gene. The V gene lost 3 bases and the J gene lost 5 bases, with 12 bases spanning the gap. The CDR3 sequence is 14 residues long. In germline, CDR1 is SNHLY, CDR2 FYNNEI. CDR3 nucleotide sequence: TGTGCCAGCAGTGATACTACCTACCAAGATACGCAGTATTTT. It codes for CASSDTTYQDTQYF. Full variable domain (missing parts from reference TRBV2 and TRBJ2-3): EPEVTQTPSHQVTQMGQEVILRCVPISNHLYFYWYRQILGQKVEFLVSFYNNEISEKSEIFDDQFSVERPDGSNFTLKIRSTKLEDSAMYFCASSDTTYQDTQYFGPGTRLTVL.

The chain has TRBV5-1 and TRBJ2-1; possible D gene TRBD1, 5 bases. There are 15 residues in the CDR3. V gave up 3 bases and J gave up 7 bases, with 17 bases separating them. Per germline, CDR1 SGHRS and CDR2 YFSETQ. The CDR3 reads CASSSQGVPGNEQFF. The CDR3 nucleotides are TGCGCCAGCAGCTCCCAAGGAGTCCCAGGGAATGAGCAGTTCTTC.

This chain links TRBV19 with TRBJ2-1; TRBD2 is a possible D gene (5 bases). This CDR3 contains 16 residues. CDR1 is LNHDA and CDR2 is SQIVND in the germline V gene (reference sequence). V was shortened by 1 base and J by 9 bases, with 19 bases between the two germline ends. CDR3 residues: CASSIALALERGEQFF. CDR3 coding DNA: TGTGCCAGTAGTATAGCCCTAGCCCTCGAACGTGGTGAGCAGTTCTTC.

As regards this clone: This CDR3 is also generated by other DNA sequences in the sample. V and J are TRBV7-9 and TRBJ1-4; D gene unclear. Germline loops: CDR1 SEHNR, CDR2 FQNEAQ (reference sequence). V dropped 2 bases and J dropped 0 bases, with 7 bases sitting between them. The CDR3 loop spans 15 amino acids. Written as DNA, the CDR3 is TGTGCCAGCAGCTTATCAGGTGCAACTAATGAAAAACTGTTTTTT. Translating it yields CASSLSGATNEKLFF.

The V and J genes are TRBV19 and TRBJ1-2; TRBD1 agrees at 9 bases. The germline CDR1 and CDR2 sequences are LNHDA and SQIVND (reference sequence). V trimming: 7 bases; J trimming: 6 bases; junction bases outside the gene matches: 6. This CDR3 is 13 amino acids long. CDR3 loop: CASTDRTGDGYTF. In DNA, the CDR3 is TGTGCCAGTACCGACCGGACAGGGGATGGCTACACCTTC.

Remarks on this clone: Other nucleotide sequences in the sample specify the same CDR3. The V and J genes are TRBV7-2 and TRBJ2-3, with unresolved D. The V end lost 3 bases, the J end lost 6 bases, and 10 bases lay between the germline ends. The CDR3 totals 13 residues. Germline assignment: CDR1 SGHTA and CDR2 FQGNSA. The CDR3 reads CASSFGDSDTQYF. Written as DNA, the CDR3 is TGTGCCAGCAGCTTCGGAGACTCGGATACGCAGTATTTT.

V gene TRBV9 combines with J gene TRBJ1-1; D possibly corresponds to TRBD1 (5 bases). There are 15 residues in the CDR3. Trimming took 0 bases from V and 7 from J, leaving 16 bases between them. CDR1 and CDR2 from the germline V gene are SGDLS and YYNGEE. CDR3 in amino acids: CASSVANGRGGEAFF. The CDR3 bases are TGTGCCAGCAGCGTAGCAAACGGGAGGGGCGGTGAAGCTTTCTTT.

A note on this clone: This same CDR3 is encoded by further DNA sequences in the sample. This sequence joins TRBV5-1 and TRBJ1-4; D is ambiguous. The CDR3 totals 14 residues. Germline CDR1 and CDR2: SGHRS and YFSETQ. V was pared by 0 bases and J by 8 bases, with 11 bases between. The CDR3 coding sequence is TGCGCCAGCAGCTTGGGCGGGTTGGGGGAAAAACTGTTTTTT. Translated: CASSLGGLGEKLFF.

In the case of this clone: Within the sample, other DNA sequences also encode this same CDR3. The chain is built from TRBV9 and TRBJ1-6; no clear D gene. Trimming cost V 4 bases and J 1 base, with 6 bases left between them. The germline V gene encodes CDR1 SGDLS and CDR2 YYNGEE. This CDR3 contains 14 residues. DNA for the CDR3: TGTGCCAGCAGCTCCAGGTCCTATAATTCACCCCTCCACTTT. Its translation: CASSSRSYNSPLHF.

The chain is built from TRBV5-1 and TRBJ2-3, with D perhaps TRBD1 or TRBD2 (6 bases each). Looked up from germline, CDR1 is SGHRS and CDR2 is YFSETQ. This CDR3 has 16 amino acids. Trimming left V 4 bases short and J 0 bases short, with 15 bases between. The CDR3 bases are TGCGCCAGCAGCCCAGGGGACTTGTCTAGCACAGATACGCAGTATTTT. Protein: CASSPGDLSSTDTQYF. The full variable domain, in which reference TRBV5-1 and TRBJ2-3 provide the parts outside the CDR3, is KAGVTQTPRYLIKTRGQQVTLSCSPISGHRSVSWYQQTPGQGLQFLFEYFSETQRNKGNFPGRFSGRQFSNSRSEMNVSTLELGDSALYLCASSPGDLSSTDTQYFGPGTRLTVL.

V is TRBV13 and J is TRBJ2-7, with D unclear. The CDR3 is made up of 12 amino acids. With 6 bases removed from V and 3 bases from J, the gap between germline ends came to 9 bases. CDR1 and CDR2 (germline): PRHDT, FYEKMQ (reference sequence). The CDR3 DNA sequence: TGTGCCAGCAGGGCGATAGGCTACGAGCAGTACTTC. Translation: CASRAIGYEQYF.

The chain couples TRBV5-1 to TRBJ2-2; TRBD1 matches at 10 bases. V lost 1 base, J lost 4 bases, and 10 bases stayed unmatched. The CDR3 totals 18 residues. Looked up from germline, CDR1 is SGHRS and CDR2 is YFSETQ. The CDR3 loop reads CASSLNPGTGATTGELFF. CDR3 DNA: TGCGCCAGCAGCTTGAACCCTGGGACAGGGGCAACCACCGGGGAGCTGTTTTTT.

This clone has a single count. This sequence joins TRBV7-8 and TRBJ2-1; D not resolved. V gave up 0 bases and J gave up 5 bases, with 11 bases separating them. This CDR3 region has 15 residues. Germline V lookup: CDR1 SGHVS, CDR2 FQNEAQ. CDR3 residues: CASSLAEGFDNEQFF. CDR3 nucleotides: TGTGCCAGCAGCTTAGCGGAAGGGTTTGACAATGAGCAGTTCTTC.